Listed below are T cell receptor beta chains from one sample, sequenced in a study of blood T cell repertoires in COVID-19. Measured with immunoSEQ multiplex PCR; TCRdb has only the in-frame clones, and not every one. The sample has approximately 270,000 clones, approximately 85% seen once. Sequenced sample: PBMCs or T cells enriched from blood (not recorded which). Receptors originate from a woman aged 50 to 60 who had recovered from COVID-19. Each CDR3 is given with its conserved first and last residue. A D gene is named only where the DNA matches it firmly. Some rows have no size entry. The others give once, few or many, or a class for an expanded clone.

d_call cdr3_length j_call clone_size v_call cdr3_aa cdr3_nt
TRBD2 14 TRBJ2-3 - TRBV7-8 CASSLAGLADTQYF TGTGCCAGCAGCTTAGCTGGACTAGCAGATACGCAGTATTTT
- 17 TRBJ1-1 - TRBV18 CASSLTIPQDRNTEAFF TGTGCCAGCTCACTCACCATCCCCCAAGACAGGAACACTGAAGCTTTCTTT
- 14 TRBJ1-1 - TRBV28 CASRSSGANTEAFF TGTGCCAGCAGAAGTTCTGGGGCGAACACTGAAGCTTTCTTT
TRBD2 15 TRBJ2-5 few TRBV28 CASSSLSAGAETQYF TGTGCCAGCAGTTCCCTCTCCGCGGGAGCGGAGACCCAGTACTTC
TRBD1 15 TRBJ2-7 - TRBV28 CASSSGQGGSYEQYF TGTGCCAGCAGTAGTGGACAGGGGGGTTCCTACGAGCAGTACTTC
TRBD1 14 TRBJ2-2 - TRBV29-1 CSAGQGPNTGELFF TGCAGCGCCGGACAGGGCCCGAACACCGGGGAGCTGTTTTTT
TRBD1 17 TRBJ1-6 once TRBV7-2 CASSPGGGQSYNSPLHF TGTGCCAGCAGCCCAGGAGGGGGACAGAGCTATAATTCACCCCTCCACTTT
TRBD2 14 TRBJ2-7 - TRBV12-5 CASGLLAGVGEQYF TGTGCTAGTGGTTTGCTAGCGGGAGTAGGCGAGCAGTACTTC
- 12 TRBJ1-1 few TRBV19 CASSLQGHEAFF TGTGCCAGTAGTCTACAGGGACATGAAGCTTTCTTT
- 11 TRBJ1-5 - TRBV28 CATGQYQPQHF TGTGCCACCGGACAGTATCAGCCCCAGCATTTT
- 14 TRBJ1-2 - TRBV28 CASSLTGTHYGYTF TGTGCCAGCAGTTTAACAGGGACGCACTATGGCTACACCTTC
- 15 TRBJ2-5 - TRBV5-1 CASSLGLDFSETQYF TGCGCCAGCAGCTTGGGACTAGATTTTAGTGAGACCCAGTACTTC
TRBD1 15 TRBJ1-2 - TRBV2 CASSETGGGLRSYTF TGTGCCAGCAGTGAGACAGGGGGGGGACTTCGGAGCTACACCTTC
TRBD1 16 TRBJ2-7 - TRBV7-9 CASTENPPGQGYEQYF TGTGCCAGCACCGAGAACCCTCCGGGACAGGGCTACGAGCAGTACTTC
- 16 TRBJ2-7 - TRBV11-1 CASSSAQERTVYEQYF TGTGCCAGCAGCTCCGCCCAGGAGCGGACAGTCTACGAGCAGTACTTC
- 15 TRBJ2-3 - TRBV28 CASSNAQTRTDTQYF TGTGCCAGCAGTAACGCACAAACCCGCACAGATACGCAGTATTTT
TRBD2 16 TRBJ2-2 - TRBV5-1 CASSLETSGNTGELFF TGCGCCAGCAGCTTGGAGACTAGCGGGAACACCGGGGAGCTGTTTTTT
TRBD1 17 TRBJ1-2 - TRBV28 CASVAPGQGLRGGGYTF TGTGCCAGCGTTGCCCCGGGACAGGGGCTGCGAGGGGGCGGCTACACCTTC